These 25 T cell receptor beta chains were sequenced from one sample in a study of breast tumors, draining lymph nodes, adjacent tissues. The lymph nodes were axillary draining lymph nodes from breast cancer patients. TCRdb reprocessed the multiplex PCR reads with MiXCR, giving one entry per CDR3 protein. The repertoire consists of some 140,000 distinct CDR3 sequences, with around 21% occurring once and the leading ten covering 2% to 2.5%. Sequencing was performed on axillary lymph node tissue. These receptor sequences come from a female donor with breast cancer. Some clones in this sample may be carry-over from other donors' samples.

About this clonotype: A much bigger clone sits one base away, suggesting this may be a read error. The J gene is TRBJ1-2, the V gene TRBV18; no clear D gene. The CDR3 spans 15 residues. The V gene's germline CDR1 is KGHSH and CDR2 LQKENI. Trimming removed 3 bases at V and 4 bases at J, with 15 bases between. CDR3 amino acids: CASSPPGLNSYGYTF. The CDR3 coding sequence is TGTGCCAGCTCACCGCCCGGACTCAACAGCTATGGCTACACCTTC.

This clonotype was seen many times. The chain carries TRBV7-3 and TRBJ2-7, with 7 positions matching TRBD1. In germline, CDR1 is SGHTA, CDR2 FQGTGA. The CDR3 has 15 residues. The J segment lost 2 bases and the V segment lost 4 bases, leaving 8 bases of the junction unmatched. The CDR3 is CASSSEGGAAYEQYF. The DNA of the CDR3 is TGTGCCAGCAGCTCAGAAGGGGGCGCCGCCTACGAGCAGTACTTC.

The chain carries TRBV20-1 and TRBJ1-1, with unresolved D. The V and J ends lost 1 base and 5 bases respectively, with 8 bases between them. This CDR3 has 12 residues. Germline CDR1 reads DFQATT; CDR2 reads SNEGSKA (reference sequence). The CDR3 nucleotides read TGCAGTGCTAGAGTTCGGGGTACTGAAGCTTTCTTT. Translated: CSARVRGTEAFF.

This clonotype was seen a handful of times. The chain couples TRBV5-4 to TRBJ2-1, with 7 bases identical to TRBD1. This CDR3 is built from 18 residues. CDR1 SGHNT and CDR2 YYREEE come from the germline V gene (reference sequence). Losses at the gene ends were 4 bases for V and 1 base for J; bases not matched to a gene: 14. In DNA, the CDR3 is TGTGCCAGCAGCAGGAGTGAGGGGGCCCGGGGATCCTACAATGAGCAGTTCTTC. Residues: CASSRSEGARGSYNEQFF.

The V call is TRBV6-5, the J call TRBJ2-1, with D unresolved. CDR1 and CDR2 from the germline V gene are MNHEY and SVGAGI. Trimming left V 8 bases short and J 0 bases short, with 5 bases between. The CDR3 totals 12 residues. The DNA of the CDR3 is TGTGCCAGCCTTACCTCCTACAATGAGCAGTTCTTC. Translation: CASLTSYNEQFF.

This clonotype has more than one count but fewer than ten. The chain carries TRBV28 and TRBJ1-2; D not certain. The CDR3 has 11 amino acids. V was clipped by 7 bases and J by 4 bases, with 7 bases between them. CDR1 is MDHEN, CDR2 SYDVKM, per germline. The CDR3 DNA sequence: TGTGCCAGCAAGAAGGGCTATGGCTACACCTTC. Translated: CASKKGYGYTF.

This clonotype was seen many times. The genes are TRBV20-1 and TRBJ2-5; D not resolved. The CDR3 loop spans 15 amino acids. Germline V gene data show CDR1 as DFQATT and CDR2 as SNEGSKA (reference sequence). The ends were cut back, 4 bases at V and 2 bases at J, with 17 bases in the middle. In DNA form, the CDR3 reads TGCAGTGCTATACTCCTGAAGGTGGAGCAAGAGACCCAGTACTTC. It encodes CSAILLKVEQETQYF.

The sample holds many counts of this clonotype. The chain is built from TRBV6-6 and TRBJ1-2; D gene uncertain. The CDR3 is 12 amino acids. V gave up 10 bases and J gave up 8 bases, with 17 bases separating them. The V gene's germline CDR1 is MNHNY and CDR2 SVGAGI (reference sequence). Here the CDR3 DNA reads TGTGCCACCAAGGTCGGGGTAGGCGGCTACACCTTC. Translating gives CATKVGVGGYTF.

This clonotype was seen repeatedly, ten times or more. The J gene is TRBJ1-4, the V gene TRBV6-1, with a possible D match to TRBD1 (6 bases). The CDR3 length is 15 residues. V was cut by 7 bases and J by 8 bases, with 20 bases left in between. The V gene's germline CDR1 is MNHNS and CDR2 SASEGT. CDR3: CASNDLGGIGEKLFF. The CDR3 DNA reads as TGTGCCAGCAATGATTTGGGGGGCATAGGAGAAAAACTGTTTTTT.

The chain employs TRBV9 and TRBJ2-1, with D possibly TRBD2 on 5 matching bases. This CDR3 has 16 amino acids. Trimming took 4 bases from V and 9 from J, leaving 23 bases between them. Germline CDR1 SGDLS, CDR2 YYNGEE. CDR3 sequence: CASSLRLNPTLGEQFF. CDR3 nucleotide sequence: TGTGCCAGCAGCCTAAGACTAAACCCCACCCTCGGTGAGCAGTTCTTC.

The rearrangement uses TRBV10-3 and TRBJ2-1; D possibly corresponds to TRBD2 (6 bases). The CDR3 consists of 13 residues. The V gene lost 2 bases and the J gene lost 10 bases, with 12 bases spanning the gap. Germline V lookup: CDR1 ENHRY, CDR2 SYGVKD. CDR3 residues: CAISEGGPGEQFF. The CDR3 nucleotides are TGTGCCATCAGTGAGGGAGGGCCTGGAGAGCAGTTCTTC.

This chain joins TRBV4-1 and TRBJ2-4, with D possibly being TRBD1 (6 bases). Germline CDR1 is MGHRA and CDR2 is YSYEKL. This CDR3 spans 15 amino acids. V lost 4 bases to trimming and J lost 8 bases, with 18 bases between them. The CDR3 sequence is CASSPSTGNRDIQYF. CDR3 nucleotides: TGCGCCAGCAGCCCTTCTACAGGGAACAGGGACATTCAGTACTTC.

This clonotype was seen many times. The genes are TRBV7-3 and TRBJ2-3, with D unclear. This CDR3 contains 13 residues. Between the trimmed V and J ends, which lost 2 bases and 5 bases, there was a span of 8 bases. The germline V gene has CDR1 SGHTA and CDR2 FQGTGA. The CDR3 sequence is CASSLGVEDTQYF. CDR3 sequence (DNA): TGTGCCAGCAGCTTAGGGGTAGAAGATACGCAGTATTTT.

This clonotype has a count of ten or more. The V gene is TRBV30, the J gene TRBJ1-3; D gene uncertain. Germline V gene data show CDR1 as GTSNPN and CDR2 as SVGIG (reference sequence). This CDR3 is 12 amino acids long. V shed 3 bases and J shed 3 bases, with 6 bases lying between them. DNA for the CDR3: TGTGCCTGGAGATTGTTTGGAAACACCATATATTTT. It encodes CAWRLFGNTIYF.

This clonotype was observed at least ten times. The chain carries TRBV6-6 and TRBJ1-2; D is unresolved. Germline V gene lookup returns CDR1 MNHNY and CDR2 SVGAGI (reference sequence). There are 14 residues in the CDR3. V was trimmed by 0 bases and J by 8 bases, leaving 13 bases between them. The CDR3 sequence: CASSYSGIRLGYTF. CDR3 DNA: TGTGCCAGCAGTTACTCGGGGATACGGCTAGGCTACACCTTC.

The CDR3 DNA is TGTGCCAGCAGGCAGCTAGCGGGAGGGTCCACCGGGGAGCTGTTTTTT. Protein: CASRQLAGGSTGELFF. The V call is TRBV6-6, the J call TRBJ2-2; 12 bases map to TRBD2. Germline-derived CDR1 and CDR2 are MNHNY and SVGAGI (reference sequence). CDR3 length: 16 amino acids. V was clipped by 6 bases and J by 4 bases; unmatched bases: 6.

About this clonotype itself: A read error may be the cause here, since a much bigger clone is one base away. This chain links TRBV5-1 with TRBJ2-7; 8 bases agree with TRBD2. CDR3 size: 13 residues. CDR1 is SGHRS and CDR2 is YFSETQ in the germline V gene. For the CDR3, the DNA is TGCGCCAGCAGCGGGGGACTAGTCTACGGGCAGTACTTC. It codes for CASSGGLVYGQYF. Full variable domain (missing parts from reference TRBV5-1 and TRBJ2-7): KAGVTQTPRYLIKTRGQQVTLSCSPISGHRSVSWYQQTPGQGLQFLFEYFSETQRNKGNFPGRFSGRQFSNSRSEMNVSTLELGDSALYLCASSGGLVYGQYFGPGTRLTVT.

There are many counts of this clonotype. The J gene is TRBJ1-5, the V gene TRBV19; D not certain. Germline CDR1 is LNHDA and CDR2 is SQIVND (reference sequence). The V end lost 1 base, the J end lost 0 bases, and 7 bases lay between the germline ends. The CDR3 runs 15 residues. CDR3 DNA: TGTGCCAGTAGTATAGTGCACCATAGCAATCAGCCCCAGCATTTT. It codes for CASSIVHHSNQPQHF.

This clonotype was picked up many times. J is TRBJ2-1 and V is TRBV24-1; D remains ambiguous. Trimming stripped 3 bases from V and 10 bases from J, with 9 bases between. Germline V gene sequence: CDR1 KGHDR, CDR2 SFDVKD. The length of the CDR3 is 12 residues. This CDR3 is CATSDSVREQFF. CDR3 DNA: TGTGCCACCAGTGATAGTGTTAGGGAGCAGTTCTTC.

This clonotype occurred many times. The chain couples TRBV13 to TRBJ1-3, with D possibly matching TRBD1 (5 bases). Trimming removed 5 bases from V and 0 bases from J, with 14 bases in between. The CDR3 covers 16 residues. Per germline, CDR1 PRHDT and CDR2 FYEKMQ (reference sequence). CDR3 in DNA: TGTGCCAGCAGCCCGGGGGAGGCGAGCTCTGGAAACACCATATATTTT. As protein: CASSPGEASSGNTIYF.

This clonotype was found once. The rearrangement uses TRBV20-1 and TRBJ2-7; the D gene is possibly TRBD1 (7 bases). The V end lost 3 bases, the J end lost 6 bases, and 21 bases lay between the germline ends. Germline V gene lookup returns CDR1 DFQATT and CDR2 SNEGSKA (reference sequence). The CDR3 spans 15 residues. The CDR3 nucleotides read TGCAGTGCTAGCGGCCGGGGGACAGAGGCATCCGAGCAGTACTTC. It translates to CSASGRGTEASEQYF.

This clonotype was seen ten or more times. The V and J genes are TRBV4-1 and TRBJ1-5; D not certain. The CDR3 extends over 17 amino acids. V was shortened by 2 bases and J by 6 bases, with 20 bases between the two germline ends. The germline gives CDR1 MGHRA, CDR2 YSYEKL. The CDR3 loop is CASSQRPEQIPSQPQHF. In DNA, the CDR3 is TGCGCCAGCAGCCAACGCCCGGAACAGATCCCCTCTCAGCCCCAGCATTTT.

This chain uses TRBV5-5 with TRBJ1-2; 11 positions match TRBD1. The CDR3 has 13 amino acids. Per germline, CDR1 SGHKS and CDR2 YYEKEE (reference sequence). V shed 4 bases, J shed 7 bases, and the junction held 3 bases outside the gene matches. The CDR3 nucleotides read TGTGCCAGCAGCCCAGGGACAGGGGGTGGCTACACCTTC. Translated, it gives CASSPGTGGGYTF.

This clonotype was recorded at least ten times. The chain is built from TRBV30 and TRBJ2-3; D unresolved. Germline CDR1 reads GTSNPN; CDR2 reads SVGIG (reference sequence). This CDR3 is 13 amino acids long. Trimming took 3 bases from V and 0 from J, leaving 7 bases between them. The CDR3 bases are TGTGCCTGGAGCAGCCTTAGCACAGATACGCAGTATTTT. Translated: CAWSSLSTDTQYF.

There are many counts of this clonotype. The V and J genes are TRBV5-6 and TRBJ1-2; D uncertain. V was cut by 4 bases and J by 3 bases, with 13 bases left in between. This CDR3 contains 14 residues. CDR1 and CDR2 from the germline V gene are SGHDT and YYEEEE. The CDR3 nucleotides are TGTGCCAGCAGCAGGCCCCCTTTGGACTATGGCTACACCTTC. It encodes CASSRPPLDYGYTF.